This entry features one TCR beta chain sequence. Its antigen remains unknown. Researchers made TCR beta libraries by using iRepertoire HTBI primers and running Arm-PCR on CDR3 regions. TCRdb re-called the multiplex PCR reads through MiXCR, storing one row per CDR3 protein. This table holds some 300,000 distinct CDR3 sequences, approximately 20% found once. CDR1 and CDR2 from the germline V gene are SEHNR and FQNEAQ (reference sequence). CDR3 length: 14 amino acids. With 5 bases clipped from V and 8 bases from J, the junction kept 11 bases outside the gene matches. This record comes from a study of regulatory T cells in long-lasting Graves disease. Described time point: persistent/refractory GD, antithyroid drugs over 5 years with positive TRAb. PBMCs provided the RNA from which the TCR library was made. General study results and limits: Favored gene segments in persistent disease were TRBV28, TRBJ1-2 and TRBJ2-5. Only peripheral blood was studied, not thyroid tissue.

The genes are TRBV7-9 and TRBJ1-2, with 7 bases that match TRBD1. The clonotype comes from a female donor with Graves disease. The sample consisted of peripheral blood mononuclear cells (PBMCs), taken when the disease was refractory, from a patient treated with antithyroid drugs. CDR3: CASSVSTGPGGYTF. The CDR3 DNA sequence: TGTGCCAGCAGCGTTTCGACAGGGCCGGGGGGCTACACCTTC.